This section outlines one T cell receptor beta chain sequence together with its context. Its antigen is still unknown. There are 15 residues in the CDR3. V lost 2 bases to trimming and J lost 6 bases; unmatched junction nucleotides: 6. The germline V gene encodes CDR1 MNHEY and CDR2 SVGAGI. These data belong to a study of shared clonotypes between healthy human individuals. Across the study: CD8 memory received one plate per donor, CD8 naive two, CD4 memory three and CD4 naive three.

The data were produced by immunoSEQ multiplex PCR, yet TCRdb's version contains in-frame clones alone and is incomplete. The table has 1.5 million to 2.5 million clones, around 96% seen once. Naive CD8 cells lacked CD45RO and underwent positive selection for CCR7, leaving out terminally differentiated effector memory CD45RA+ cells. Study-level results: Sharing of clonotypes among donors was expected to vary with sequencing depth. Among a few donors, roughly 5% of naive CD4 clonotypes were found in common.

The sample taken for sequencing was naive CD8+ T cells sorted from blood. The chain couples TRBV6-5 to TRBJ1-5; 8 bases fit TRBD1. The source of this sequence is a young man in good health. The CDR3 DNA reads TGTGCCAGCAGTTACAGGCAGGGGGCGGTTCAGCCCCAGCATTTT. The encoded protein is CASSYRQGAVQPQHF.